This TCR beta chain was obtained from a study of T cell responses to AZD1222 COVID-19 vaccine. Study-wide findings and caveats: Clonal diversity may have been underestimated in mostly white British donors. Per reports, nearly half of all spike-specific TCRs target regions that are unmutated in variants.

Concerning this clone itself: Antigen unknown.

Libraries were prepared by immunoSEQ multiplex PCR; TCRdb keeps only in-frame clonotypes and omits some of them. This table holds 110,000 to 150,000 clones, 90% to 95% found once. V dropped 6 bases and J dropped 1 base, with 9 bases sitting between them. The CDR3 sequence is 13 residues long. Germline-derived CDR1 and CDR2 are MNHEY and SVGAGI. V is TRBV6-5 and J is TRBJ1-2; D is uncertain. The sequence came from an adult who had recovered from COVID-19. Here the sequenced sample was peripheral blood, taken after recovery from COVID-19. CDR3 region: CASSPGYNYGYTF. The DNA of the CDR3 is TGTGCCAGCAGCCCCGGATATAACTATGGCTACACCTTC.